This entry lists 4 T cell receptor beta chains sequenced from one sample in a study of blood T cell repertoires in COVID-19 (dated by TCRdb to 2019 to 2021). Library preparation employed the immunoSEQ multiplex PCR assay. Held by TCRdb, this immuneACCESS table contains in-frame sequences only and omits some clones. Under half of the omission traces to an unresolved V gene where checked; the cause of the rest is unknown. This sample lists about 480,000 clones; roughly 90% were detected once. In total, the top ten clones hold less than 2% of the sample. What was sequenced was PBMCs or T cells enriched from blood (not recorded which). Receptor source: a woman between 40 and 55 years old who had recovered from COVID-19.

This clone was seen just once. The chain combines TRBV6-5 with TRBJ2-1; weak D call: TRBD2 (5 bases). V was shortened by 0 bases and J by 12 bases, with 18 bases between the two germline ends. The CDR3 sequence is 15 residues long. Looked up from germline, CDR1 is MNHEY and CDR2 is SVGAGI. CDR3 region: CASSYSSRPVEGQFF. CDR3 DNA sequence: TGTGCCAGCAGTTACTCGAGTAGGCCGGTCGAGGGGCAGTTCTTC.

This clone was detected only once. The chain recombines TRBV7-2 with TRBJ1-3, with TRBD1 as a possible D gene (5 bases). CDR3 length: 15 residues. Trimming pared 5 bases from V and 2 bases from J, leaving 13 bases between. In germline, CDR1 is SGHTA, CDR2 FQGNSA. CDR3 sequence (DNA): TGTGCCAGCAGCCCTGGGTCAGGGCCTGGAAACACCATATATTTT. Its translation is CASSPGSGPGNTIYF. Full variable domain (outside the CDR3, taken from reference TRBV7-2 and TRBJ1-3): GAGVSQSPSNKVTEKGKDVELRCDPISGHTALYWYRQSLGQGLEFLIYFQGNSAPDKSGLPSDRFSAERTGGSVSTLTIQRTQQEDSAVYLCASSPGSGPGNTIYFGEGSWLTVV.

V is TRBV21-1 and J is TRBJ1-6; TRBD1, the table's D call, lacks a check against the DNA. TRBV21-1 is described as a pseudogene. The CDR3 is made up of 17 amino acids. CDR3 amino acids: CASRTTGGGPYNSPLHF. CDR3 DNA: TGTGCCAGCAGGACAACAGGGGGCGGTCCCTATAATTCACCCCTCCACTTT.

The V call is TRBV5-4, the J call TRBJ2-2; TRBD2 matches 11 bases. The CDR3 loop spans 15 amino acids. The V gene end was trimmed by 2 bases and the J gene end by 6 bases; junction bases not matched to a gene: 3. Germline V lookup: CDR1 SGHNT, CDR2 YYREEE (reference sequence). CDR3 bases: TGTGCCAGCAGCTTACTAGCGGGAGCTCCCGGGGAGCTGTTTTTT. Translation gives CASSLLAGAPGELFF.